This TCR beta chain was obtained from a study of cytomegalovirus exposure and HLA in healthy donors. Findings of the study overall: Cytomegalovirus status, reportedly, was diagnosed with high specificity and sensitivity by the classifier.

The PCR was carried out with 60 Vbeta primers and 13 Jbeta primers. Libraries were prepared by immunoSEQ multiplex PCR; TCRdb keeps only in-frame clonotypes and omits some of them. The sample lists around 130,000 clones; approximately 78% were seen once. As concerns this clone: Its antigen is as yet unknown.

Germline V gives CDR1 SGHDT, CDR2 YYEEEE. The CDR3 has 14 residues. The junction had 9 bases not matched to a gene; V was cut back by 3 bases and J by 8 bases. The rearrangement links TRBV5-6 to TRBJ1-2; 8 nucleotides align to TRBD1. The sequenced sample consisted of PBMCs. This receptor was taken from a man aged 35 to 55 in good health and CMV-seronegative. The CDR3 loop is CASSYRTGSGGYTF. CDR3 coding DNA: TGTGCCAGCAGCTACAGGACAGGGTCGGGAGGCTACACCTTC.